What follows are 6 T cell receptor beta chains derived from one specimen sequenced in a study of vaccination effects on CD4 cells after COVID-19. Antigens for these TCRs are unknown. The protocol was immunoSEQ multiplex PCR, while the TCRdb copy is restricted to in-frame clones and leaves out a portion. This table holds approximately 61,000 clones, 55% to 85% found once. Viral peptide pool expansion of antigen-specific CD4+ T cells preceded sequencing in the ViraFEST assay. With roughly nine days of culture completed, CD4+ T cells were isolated. Two-dose vaccination with either BNT162b2 or mRNA-1273 was given to the participants. The specimen was CD4+ T cells from PBMCs cultured with HCoV-229E spike peptides, collected after COVID-19 vaccination. All receptors derive from a human donor who received a COVID-19 vaccine.

This clone was counted between two and nine times. The chain is built from TRBV6-5 and TRBJ1-6; D is unclear. The V gene lost 4 bases and the J gene lost 14 bases, with 15 bases spanning the gap. In germline, CDR1 is MNHEY, CDR2 SVGAGI. CDR3 size: 13 residues. The CDR3 DNA is TGTGCCAGCAGTTCGTCGGGGTTAAGTACCCTCCACTTT. It specifies CASSSSGLSTLHF.

The chain recombines TRBV16 with TRBJ1-1, with a weak D call TRBD1 (5 bases). The CDR3 loop spans 14 amino acids. Trimming shortened V by 3 bases and J by 0 bases, and 8 bases separated the two germline ends. Germline V gives CDR1 KGHSY, CDR2 FQNENV. The chain's CDR3 is CASSQRQLNTEAFF. In DNA form, the CDR3 reads TGTGCCAGCAGCCAGCGACAGCTGAACACTGAAGCTTTCTTT.

This clone was detected a few times. The chain is built from TRBV24-1 and TRBJ2-2, with 10 nucleotides matching TRBD1. Trimming at V came to 9 bases and at J to 3 bases, leaving 3 bases not matched to a gene. There are 14 residues in the CDR3. Germline V gives CDR1 KGHDR, CDR2 SFDVKD. CDR3 DNA sequence: TGTGCCACCTCCGGGACAGGGGACACCGGGGAGCTGTTTTTT. Its protein product is CATSGTGDTGELFF.

The rearrangement links TRBV28 to TRBJ2-5, with D perhaps assigned TRBD1 or TRBD2 (5 bases each). In germline, CDR1 is MDHEN, CDR2 SYDVKM. Trimming cost V 7 bases and J 2 bases, with 23 bases left between them. The CDR3 is 17 amino acids. The DNA for the CDR3 is TGTGCCAGCACCCGGGGCGGACGGTTCAGAGGTCAAGAGACCCAGTACTTC. Protein sequence: CASTRGGRFRGQETQYF.

This clone appeared a few times. The chain recombines TRBV5-1 with TRBJ2-5; 9 nucleotides agree with TRBD2. CDR1 and CDR2 from the germline V gene are SGHRS and YFSETQ. This CDR3 has 14 residues. Unmatched junction bases numbered 5, after V lost 3 bases and J lost 5 bases. CDR3 residues: CASSSGTSLETQYF. In nucleotides, the CDR3 is TGCGCCAGCAGCTCCGGGACTAGCCTGGAGACCCAGTACTTC.

The chain combines TRBV7-2 with TRBJ2-7; 9 bases match TRBD2. Losses at the gene ends were 10 bases for V and 6 bases for J; bases not matched to a gene: 13. CDR1 is SGHTA, CDR2 FQGNSA, per germline. The CDR3 consists of 14 residues. CDR3 nucleotides: TGTGCCACCCAGAAGGTAGCGGGGGCCTTCGAGCAGTACGTC. Encoded protein: CATQKVAGAFEQYV.